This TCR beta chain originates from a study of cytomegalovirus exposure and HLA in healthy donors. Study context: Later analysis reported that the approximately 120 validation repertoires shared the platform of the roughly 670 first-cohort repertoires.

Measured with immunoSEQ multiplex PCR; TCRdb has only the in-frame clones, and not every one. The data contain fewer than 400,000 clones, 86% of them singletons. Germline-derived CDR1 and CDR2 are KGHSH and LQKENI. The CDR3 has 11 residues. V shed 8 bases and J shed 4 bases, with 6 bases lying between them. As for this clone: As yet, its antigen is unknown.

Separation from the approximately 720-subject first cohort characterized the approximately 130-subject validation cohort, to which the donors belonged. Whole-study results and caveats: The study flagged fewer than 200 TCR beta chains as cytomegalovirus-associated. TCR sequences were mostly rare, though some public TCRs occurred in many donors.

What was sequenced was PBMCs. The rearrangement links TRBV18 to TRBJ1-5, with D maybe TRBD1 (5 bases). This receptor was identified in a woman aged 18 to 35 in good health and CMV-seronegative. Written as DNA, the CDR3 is TGTGCCAGCGGGACTAATCAGCCCCAGCATTTT. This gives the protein CASGTNQPQHF. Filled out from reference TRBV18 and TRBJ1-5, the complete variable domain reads NAGVMQNPRHLVRRRGQEARLRCSPMKGHSHVYWYRQLPEEGLKFMVYLQKENIIDESGMPKERFSAEFPKEGPSILRIQQVVRGDSAAYFCASGTNQPQHFGDGTRLSIL.